The rows below give T cell receptor beta chains drawn from one sample of a study of cytomegalovirus exposure and HLA in healthy donors. The repertoire was sequenced with immunoSEQ multiplex PCR; TCRdb's copy has only in-frame clones and lacks some. Of 130,000 or so clones in the sample, more than 60% were seen once. Sequenced input: PBMCs. All receptors derive from a woman aged 40 to 49 in good health and CMV-seropositive. Both conserved end residues are part of each CDR3. Fields, in order: V gene, CDR3 length, D gene, clone size, J gene, CDR3 DNA, CDR3 protein. A D gene is named only where the DNA matches it firmly. Expanded clones get a size class; other rows say once, few or many, or leave the size out.

TRBV30	13	-	-	TRBJ1-2	TGTGCCTGGAGTTTTCCGGGGTTCTATGGCTACACCTTC	CAWSFPGFYGYTF
TRBV5-1	15	TRBD2	-	TRBJ2-3	TGCGCCAGCAGCACTAGCGGGGGAGGTGCAGATACGCAGTATTTT	CASSTSGGGADTQYF
TRBV5-5	14	TRBD2	-	TRBJ2-3	TGTGCCAGCAGCTTCGGCGGGGGGACAGATACGCAGTATTTT	CASSFGGGTDTQYF
TRBV7-6	14	TRBD2	-	TRBJ2-7	TGTGCCAGCAGCTTAACAGCGGGAGGGGTTGAGCAGTACTTC	CASSLTAGGVEQYF
TRBV6-1	15	TRBD1	-	TRBJ1-1	TGTGCCAGGATAGTGCCGGGACAGGGGAGGGTGAAGGCTTTCTTT	CARIVPGQGRVKAFF
TRBV2	16	TRBD2	few	TRBJ2-5	TGTGCCAGCAGTGAGCCTAGCGGCCCCCAGGCAGAGACCCAGTACTTC	CASSEPSGPQAETQYF
TRBV28	16	-	once	TRBJ1-2	TGTGCCAGCAGCCCGACAAGGGGGAGTACTAACTATGGCTACACCTTC	CASSPTRGSTNYGYTF
TRBV6-6	15	-	medium-sized	TRBJ1-5	TGTGCCAGCAGTTATGGACAGCATAGCAATCAGCCCCAGCATTTT	CASSYGQHSNQPQHF
TRBV10-2	15	-	-	TRBJ2-3	TGCGCCAGCAGCCTCGGGAGCGGAGACACAGATACGCAGTATTTT	CASSLGSGDTDTQYF
TRBV9	15	-	-	TRBJ2-5	TGTGCCAGCAGCGTAGGGGGCGAGGACCGAGAGACCCAGTACTTC	CASSVGGEDRETQYF
TRBV13	12	-	few	TRBJ1-3	TGTGCCAGCCGGGGTTCAGGAAACACCATATATTTT	CASRGSGNTIYF
TRBV9	15	TRBD2	-	TRBJ2-7	TGTGCCAGCAGCGTAGAGCTAGCGGTTGACTCCGAGCAGTACTTC	CASSVELAVDSEQYF
TRBV2	15	-	-	TRBJ2-2	TGTGCCAGCAGTGTAGGGACAACGAACACCGGGGAGCTGTTTTTT	CASSVGTTNTGELFF
TRBV19	15	-	-	TRBJ1-2	TGTGCCAGTACCCAACCCAGGGCAGGGGCATATGGCTACACCTTC	CASTQPRAGAYGYTF
TRBV7-9	15	TRBD1	-	TRBJ2-5	TGTGCCAGCAGCTTATCCTGGACAGGGAAAGAGACCCAGTACTTC	CASSLSWTGKETQYF
TRBV19	12	TRBD2	-	TRBJ2-1	TGTGCCAGTACCAGCCGGGGGGATGAGCAGTTCTTC	CASTSRGDEQFF
TRBV11-2	15	-	once	TRBJ2-2	TGTGCCAGCAGCTTGTTTGGGGCAGACACCGGGGAGCTGTTTTTT	CASSLFGADTGELFF
TRBV5-1	13	TRBD2	-	TRBJ2-7	TGCGCCAGCAGCTTGGTTAGCGGGAACGAGCAGTACTTC	CASSLVSGNEQYF
TRBV6-1	14	-	few	TRBJ2-3	TGTGCCAGCTCCCGGGTAGCGTCCACAGATACGCAGTATTTT	CASSRVASTDTQYF
TRBV27	18	-	-	TRBJ1-6	TGTGCCAGCAGTTTATCTCAGGCGGGGGGGGGTTGGCGTTCACCCCTCCACTTT	CASSLSQAGGGWRSPLHF
TRBV19	15	TRBD2	-	TRBJ2-1	TGTGCCAGTAGCCACCCGGGACTAGCGGCGTTGGAGCAGTTCTTC	CASSHPGLAALEQFF
TRBV18	13	TRBD1	-	TRBJ1-1	TGTGCCAGCTCACCAAAAGGGACAGGGGAAGCTTTCTTT	CASSPKGTGEAFF
TRBV19	13	-	-	TRBJ2-7	TGTGCCAGTAAACAGGGCAGCTCCTACGAGCAGTACTTC	CASKQGSSYEQYF
TRBV28	15	-	-	TRBJ2-1	TGTGCCAGCAGTTTGAGTGGGGCGGGATTTAATGAGCAGTTCTTC	CASSLSGAGFNEQFF
TRBV4-1	15	-	-	TRBJ2-3	TGCGCCAGCAGCCCCGGGAGCGTCCTCACAGATACGCAGTATTTT	CASSPGSVLTDTQYF
TRBV7-8	16	-	-	TRBJ1-2	TGTGCCAGCAGCTTAAGGGGGACCACAGGGTATCAACGCTACACCTTC	CASSLRGTTGYQRYTF
TRBV7-2	14	-	-	TRBJ1-1	TGTGCCAGCAGCCACGGGGGGTACAACACTGAAGCTTTCTTT	CASSHGGYNTEAFF
TRBV5-1	18	-	-	TRBJ2-7	TGCGCCAGCAGCTTGGGCTCGATGTGGGCCACGAGCTCCTACGAGCAGTACTTC	CASSLGSMWATSSYEQYF
TRBV5-4	14	-	few	TRBJ1-1	TGTGCCAGCAGCTTGGGGCAGGCCAACACTGAAGCTTTCTTT	CASSLGQANTEAFF
TRBV5-1	15	TRBD1	-	TRBJ2-4	TGCGCCAGCAGCACGACAGGGGGGGGCAAAAACATTCAGTACTTC	CASSTTGGGKNIQYF
TRBV27	13	-	-	TRBJ1-5	TGTGCCGCAGGGGAGGGTGTGGGACAGCCCCAGCATTTT	CAAGEGVGQPQHF
TRBV7-2	14	-	few	TRBJ1-2	TGTGCCAGCAGCTTTACAGGGAGAGTCTATGGCTACACCTTC	CASSFTGRVYGYTF
TRBV27	20	-	-	TRBJ1-6	TGTGCCAGCAGTTTAACGGGACACGCGACCCGAGGACCCTATAATTCACCCCTCCACTTT	CASSLTGHATRGPYNSPLHF
TRBV5-1	15	TRBD2	-	TRBJ2-2	TGCGCCAGCAGCGGGACTAGCGGTCAGGGCGGGGAGCTGTTTTTT	CASSGTSGQGGELFF
TRBV9	15	TRBD1	-	TRBJ2-2	TGTGCCAGCAGCCCCCGACAGGGTAACACCGGGGAGCTGTTTTTT	CASSPRQGNTGELFF
TRBV27	15	TRBD2	-	TRBJ2-5	TGTGCCAGCAGTTTGGGACTAGCGCCGCAAGAGACCCAGTACTTC	CASSLGLAPQETQYF
TRBV9	15	-	-	TRBJ2-5	TGTGCCAGCAGCCTAGGCCGGGGGTTCCAAGAGACCCAGTACTTC	CASSLGRGFQETQYF
TRBV7-2	13	TRBD1	-	TRBJ1-2	TGTGCCAGCAGCCCACGACAGGGGCATGGCTACACCTTC	CASSPRQGHGYTF
TRBV11-2	14	-	-	TRBJ1-1	TGTGCCAGCAGCCCTAGTTGGGGAGGGACTGAAGCTTTCTTT	CASSPSWGGTEAFF
TRBV18	15	TRBD1	-	TRBJ1-1	TGTGCCAGCTCACCGCCGGGACAGGAAGACACTGAAGCTTTCTTT	CASSPPGQEDTEAFF
TRBV7-8	17	TRBD2	few	TRBJ2-3	TGTGCCAGCAGCTTAAAACTAACTGGCGGGGGAACAGATACGCAGTATTTT	CASSLKLTGGGTDTQYF
TRBV6-6	12	-	few	TRBJ1-1	TGTGCCAGCAGTCGCGGGGATGGTGAAGCTTTCTTT	CASSRGDGEAFF
TRBV5-1	14	-	-	TRBJ1-1	TGCGCCAGCAGCTTGGACGGGGGGGAGGCTGAAGCTTTCTTT	CASSLDGGEAEAFF
TRBV9	12	-	-	TRBJ2-1	TGTGCCAGCAGCGTAGCAGCAGGGGAGCAGTTCTTC	CASSVAAGEQFF